One sample yielded the 10 T cell receptor beta chains listed below, sequenced in a study of cytomegalovirus exposure and HLA in healthy donors (dated by TCRdb to about 2017). Library construction relied on the immunoSEQ multiplex PCR assay. A mixture of 60 forward primers for TCR Vbeta segments and 13 reverse primers for TCR Jbeta segments was used in the multiplex PCR. TCRdb retrieved this table from immuneACCESS and kept in-frame rearrangements only. Not all clones are present; in checked studies, unresolved V genes account for under half, and no reason is known for the remainder. This sample's table lists 200,000 to 250,000 clones. The top ten constitute more than 0.75% of the sample. The material sequenced was PBMCs. These receptors were collected from a woman in her thirties in good health and CMV-seropositive.

This chain links TRBV11-2 with TRBJ1-3, with D uncertain. The CDR3 loop spans 15 amino acids. Trimming removed 5 bases from V and 0 bases from J, with 11 bases in between. In germline, CDR1 is SGHAT, CDR2 FQNNGV. This CDR3 reads CASSTPRDSGNTIYF. The CDR3 nucleotides are TGTGCCAGCAGCACGCCCCGGGACTCTGGAAACACCATATATTTT.

This sequence joins TRBV4-2 and TRBJ2-1; TRBD2 might be the D (5 bases). Trimming pared 0 bases from V and 8 bases from J, leaving 8 bases between. The CDR3 runs 13 residues. The germline V gene has CDR1 LGHNA and CDR2 YNFKEQ. The CDR3 spells CASSQDYGDEQFF. The CDR3 region has the DNA TGTGCCAGCAGCCAAGATTACGGGGATGAGCAGTTCTTC.

The chain couples TRBV7-9 to TRBJ1-2; D is unclear. This CDR3 is 11 amino acids long. V lost 7 bases, J lost 3 bases, and 6 bases lay in between. The germline gives CDR1 SEHNR, CDR2 FQNEAQ (reference sequence). The CDR3 DNA reads TGTGCCAGCACGGGAGACTATGGCTACACCTTC. It translates to CASTGDYGYTF.

J is TRBJ2-7 and V is TRBV4-2, with 9 bases that match TRBD1. The CDR3 sequence is 15 residues long. Germline loops: CDR1 LGHNA, CDR2 YNFKEQ. After removal of 4 bases from V and 4 bases from J, the junction contained 8 bases not matched to a gene. The CDR3 coding sequence is TGTGCCAGCAGCCGCGACAGGGGGTTCGGGTACGAGCAGTACTTC. This sequence encodes CASSRDRGFGYEQYF.

Worth noting for this clone: One end of the junction fails to match germline, which may point to a read error. The chain links TRBV10-1 to TRBJ2-2; 8 bases fit TRBD2. CDR3 length: 18 residues. Germline CDR1 WNHNN, CDR2 SYGVQD (reference sequence). CDR3 in amino acids: CASSESIPGGVITGGLFF. The CDR3 DNA reads TGCGCCAGCAGTGAGTCGATCCCCGGGGGGGTGATCACCGGGGGGCTGTTTTTT.

The chain uses TRBV7-9 and TRBJ2-5; 11 bases are shared with TRBD1. The closer fit of TRBJ2-7 to the DNA end suggests the J call may be wrong. This CDR3 region has 15 residues. Germline assignment: CDR1 SEHNR and CDR2 FQNEAQ (reference sequence). CDR3 sequence (DNA): TGTGCCAGCAGCGGCGGGGACAGGGGGGTATACGAGCAGTACTTC. Protein sequence: CASSGGDRGVYEQYF.

The rearrangement links TRBV6-6 to TRBJ2-2; 12 bases map to TRBD1. After removal of 6 bases from V and 4 bases from J, the junction contained 3 bases not matched to a gene. CDR3 size: 15 residues. Germline lookup yields CDR1 MNHNY and CDR2 SVGAGI (reference sequence). CDR3 bases: TGTGCCAGCAGAACGGGACAGGGGGCCACCGGGGAGCTGTTTTTT. It is translated as CASRTGQGATGELFF.

The V and J genes are TRBV9 and TRBJ2-7, with 8 bases that match TRBD1. Looked up from germline, CDR1 is SGDLS and CDR2 is YYNGEE. The CDR3 consists of 13 residues. V gave up 3 bases and J gave up 2 bases; unmatched junction bases: 1. CDR3 nucleotides: TGTGCCAGCAGCGGACAGGGGACCTACGAGCAGTACTTC. Protein sequence: CASSGQGTYEQYF.

This chain links TRBV4-1 with TRBJ2-2; the D gene is possibly TRBD2 (7 bases). The CDR3 covers 15 residues. Germline CDR1 MGHRA, CDR2 YSYEKL. Trimming shortened V by 1 base and J by 5 bases, and 11 bases separated the two germline ends. CDR3 DNA sequence: TGCGCCAGCAGCCAAGGGAGGGGGGGAACCGGGGAGCTGTTTTTT. It yields the protein CASSQGRGGTGELFF.

The CDR3 DNA reads as TGCAGCGTTAATAGCGGGAGGGCCGGGGAGTACTTC. Residues: CSVNSGRAGEYF. The chain links TRBV29-1 to TRBJ2-4; 11 bases line up with TRBD2. J was trimmed by 14 bases and V by 5 bases; bases with no gene match: 8. The germline CDR1 and CDR2 sequences are SQVTM and ANQGSEA. The CDR3 runs to 12 residues.